This T cell receptor (beta chain) was sequenced during a study of T cells expressing NK-cell markers. About the research overall: In the group of eight sequenced donors, seven were HCMV-seropositive and one was seronegative. Study-wide findings and caveats: Dominant NKG2C+ clonotypes accounted for about 1.0-8% of CD8+ T cells in a handful of donors.

The cDNA for TCR beta came from 5'RACE template switching with UMIs. With the 5' RACE reads reprocessed, TCRdb shows one record per CDR3 protein and no DNA. The sample data list roughly 380,000 distinct CDR3 sequences. The CDR3 is made up of 18 amino acids. Germline V gene sequence: CDR1 SGHTA, CDR2 FQGTGA. On this clonotype itself: Its cognate antigen is unknown.

The source material was blood T cells: a sorted CD56 or NKG2C T cell subset, CD4+ or CD8+ T cells, or bulk PBMC T cells (not recorded which). The chain couples TRBV7-3 to TRBJ2-2. The clonotype was recovered from a man between 18 and 69 years old in good health. The CDR3 spells CASSLYPIRLANTGELFF.